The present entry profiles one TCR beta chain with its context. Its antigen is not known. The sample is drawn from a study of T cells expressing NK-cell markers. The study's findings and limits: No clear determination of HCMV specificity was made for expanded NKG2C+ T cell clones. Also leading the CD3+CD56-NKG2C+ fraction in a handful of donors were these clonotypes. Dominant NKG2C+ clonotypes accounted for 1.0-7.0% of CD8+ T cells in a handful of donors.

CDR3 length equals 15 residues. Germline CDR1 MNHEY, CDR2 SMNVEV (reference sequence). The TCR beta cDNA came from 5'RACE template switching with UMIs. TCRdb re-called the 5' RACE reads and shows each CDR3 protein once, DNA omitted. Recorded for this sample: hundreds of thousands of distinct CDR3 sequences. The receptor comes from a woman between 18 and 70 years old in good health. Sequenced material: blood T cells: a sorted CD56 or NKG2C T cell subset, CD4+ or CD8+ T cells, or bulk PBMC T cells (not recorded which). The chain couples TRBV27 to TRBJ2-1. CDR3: CASSPSPSSYNEQFF.